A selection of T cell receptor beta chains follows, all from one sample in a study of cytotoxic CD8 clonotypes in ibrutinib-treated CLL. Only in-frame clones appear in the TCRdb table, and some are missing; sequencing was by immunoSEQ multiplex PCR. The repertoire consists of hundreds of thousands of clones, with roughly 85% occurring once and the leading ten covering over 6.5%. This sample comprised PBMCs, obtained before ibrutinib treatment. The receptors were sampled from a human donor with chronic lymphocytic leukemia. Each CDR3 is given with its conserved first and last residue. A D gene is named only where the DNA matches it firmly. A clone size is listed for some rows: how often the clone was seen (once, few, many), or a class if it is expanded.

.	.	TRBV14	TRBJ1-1	TGTGCCAGCAGCCAAGACCCGGGGCGGGGAGACACTGAAGCTTTCTTT	CASSQDPGRGDTEAFF
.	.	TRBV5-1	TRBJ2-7	TGCGCCAGCAGCCCAGGGACGGCCGCCGGCGAGCAGTACTTC	CASSPGTAAGEQYF
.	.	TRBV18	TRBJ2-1	TGTGCCTCCTCCCCAGCCCTCTACAATGAGCAGTTCTTC	CASSPALYNEQFF
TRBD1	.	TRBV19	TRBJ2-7	TGTGCCAGTAGAGACGTATACCGGGACAGGGGAATCTACGAGCAGTACTTC	CASRDVYRDRGIYEQYF
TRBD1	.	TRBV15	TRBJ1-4	TGTGCCACCAGCATAAACTCCGGGACAGGGGGGGAAAAACTGTTTTTT	CATSINSGTGGEKLFF
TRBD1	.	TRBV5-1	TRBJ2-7	TGCGCCAGCAGCTTGAGGCAGGGGGCCTACGAGCAGTACTTC	CASSLRQGAYEQYF
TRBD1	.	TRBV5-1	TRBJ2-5	TGCGCCAGCAGCTTGTCGGACAGGTACCAAGAGACCCAGTACTTC	CASSLSDRYQETQYF
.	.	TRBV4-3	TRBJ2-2	TGCGCCAGCAGCCAAGTTTCTGGTTCGGAGCTGTTTTTT	CASSQVSGSELFF
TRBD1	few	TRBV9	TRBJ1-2	TGTGCCAGCAGCTCCGGGACAGGGCACAACTATGGCTACACCTTC	CASSSGTGHNYGYTF
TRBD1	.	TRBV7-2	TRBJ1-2	TGTGCCAGCAGCCAACCGGGACAGGGGTCTGATGGCTACACCTTC	CASSQPGQGSDGYTF
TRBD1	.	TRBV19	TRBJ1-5	TGTGCCAGTAGTCGGACAGGGGGCAATCAGCCCCAGCATTTT	CASSRTGGNQPQHF
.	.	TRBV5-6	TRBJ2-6	TGTGCCAGCAGCTTCTTTGCTTCAGGTTCTGGGGCCAACGTCCTGACTTTC	CASSFFASGSGANVLTF
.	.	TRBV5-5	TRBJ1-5	TGTGCCAGCAGCCCCTACGAAGGAGATAGCAATCAGCCCCAGCATTTT	CASSPYEGDSNQPQHF
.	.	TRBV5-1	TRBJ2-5	TGCGCCAGCAGCTTGGCCTCGGGACACGAGACCCAGTACTTC	CASSLASGHETQYF
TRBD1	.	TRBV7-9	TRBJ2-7	TGTGCCAGCAGCCAGGCCTTCAGGGGGACCTACGAGCAGTACTTC	CASSQAFRGTYEQYF
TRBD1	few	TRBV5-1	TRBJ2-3	TGCGCCAGCAGCCCGGGACAGGGGGCTGGGGATACGCAGTATTTT	CASSPGQGAGDTQYF
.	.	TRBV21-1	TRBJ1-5	TGTGCCAGCAGCAAATCCCGGACCGCAGAATGTGGTCCAAGCAATCAGCCCCAGCATTTT	CASSKSRTAECGPSNQPQHF
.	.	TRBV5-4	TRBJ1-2	TGTGCCAGCAGCGGTACGGGGAACTATGGCTACACCTTC	CASSGTGNYGYTF